Presented here are 13 T cell receptor beta chains from one specimen sequenced in a study of T-cell reconstitution after alpha-beta-depleted transplantation in children. For TCRbeta, the library was prepared with unique molecular identifiers. A single record per CDR3 protein comes from TCRdb applying MiXCR to the PCR reads. The sample has about a million distinct CDR3 sequences, about 29% seen once. Source: PBMCs, mostly from graft donor cells, taken 360 days after TCRalphabeta/CD19-depleted stem cell transplant. These receptors were obtained from a boy younger than two who had a stem cell transplant for SCID, so the T cells may come from the graft donor.

This clonotype was recorded a few times. The chain is built from TRBV20-1 and TRBJ2-3, with D perhaps TRBD2 (7 bases). V shed 5 bases and J shed 6 bases, with 21 bases lying between them. The CDR3 is 15 amino acids. CDR1 is DFQATT, CDR2 SNEGSKA, per germline (reference sequence). The CDR3 loop reads CSAGPRGRGGDTQYF. DNA for the CDR3: TGCAGTGCTGGCCCTCGTGGGAGGGGGGGGGATACGCAGTATTTT.

The chain joins TRBV6-1 to TRBJ1-6; no firm D call. V dropped 6 bases and J dropped 5 bases, with 11 bases sitting between them. The CDR3 covers 14 residues. Per the germline V gene, CDR1 is MNHNS and CDR2 is SASEGT. The CDR3 DNA reads as TGTGCCAGCAGCCGAGACACCCATAATTCACCCCTCCACTTT. This codes for CASSRDTHNSPLHF.

This clonotype was detected only a few times. The rearrangement joins TRBV7-3 to TRBJ1-6, with a weak D call TRBD1 (6 bases). CDR1 SGHTA and CDR2 FQGTGA come from the germline V gene. The CDR3 has 15 residues. Trimming removed 1 base at V and 8 bases at J, with 12 bases between. The CDR3 DNA is TGTGCCAGCAGCTTAAGGGCAGGGGACGATTCACCCCTCCACTTT. Encoded protein: CASSLRAGDDSPLHF.

V and J are TRBV10-3 and TRBJ2-1; D uncertain. V shed 3 bases and J shed 2 bases, with 5 bases lying between them. Per germline, CDR1 ENHRY and CDR2 SYGVKD. The CDR3 has 13 residues. The chain's CDR3 is CAISEFPYNEQFF. CDR3 nucleotide sequence: TGTGCCATCAGTGAATTTCCCTACAATGAGCAGTTCTTC.

This clonotype was picked up many times. The rearrangement joins TRBV20-1 to TRBJ2-7; 9 bases match TRBD1. Trimming at V came to 5 bases and at J to 5 bases, leaving 1 base not matched to a gene. CDR3 length equals 11 residues. Germline CDR1 reads DFQATT; CDR2 reads SNEGSKA (reference sequence). CDR3: CSAGDRDEQYF. CDR3 nucleotide sequence: TGCAGTGCTGGGGACAGGGACGAGCAGTACTTC.

There are a few counts of this clonotype. The chain joins TRBV9 to TRBJ2-1, with 7 bases aligning to TRBD2. Germline V lookup: CDR1 SGDLS, CDR2 YYNGEE. The J segment lost 4 bases and the V segment lost 0 bases, leaving 7 bases of the junction unmatched. The CDR3 contains 16 residues. The CDR3: CASSVVGLAAYNEQFF. CDR3 coding DNA: TGTGCCAGCAGCGTAGTGGGGCTAGCGGCGTACAATGAGCAGTTCTTC.

J is TRBJ2-4 and V is TRBV6-1; weak D call: TRBD1 (6 bases). The V and J ends lost 7 bases and 2 bases respectively, with 12 bases between them. This CDR3 has 14 residues. The V gene's germline CDR1 is MNHNS and CDR2 SASEGT. The CDR3 coding sequence is TGTGCCAGCAAGGACAGCGTGACCAAAAACATTCAGTACTTC. Its protein is CASKDSVTKNIQYF.

CDR3 region: CASSKGGNQPQHF. CDR3 sequence (DNA): TGTGCCAGCAGCAAAGGAGGGAATCAGCCCCAGCATTTT. The chain recombines TRBV12-3 or TRBV12-4 with TRBJ1-5, with D uncertain. V was clipped by 6 bases and J by 4 bases, with 10 bases between them. CDR3 length equals 13 residues.

The sample holds a few counts of this clonotype. V gene TRBV7-2 combines with J gene TRBJ2-1; D is ambiguous. V lost 0 bases, J lost 8 bases, and 8 bases lay in between. The length of the CDR3 is 13 residues. The germline V gene encodes CDR1 SGHTA and CDR2 FQGNSA. The CDR3 sequence is CASSLAHRDEQFF. CDR3 in DNA: TGTGCCAGCAGCTTAGCCCATAGGGATGAGCAGTTCTTC.

The gene calls are TRBV4-1 and TRBJ2-1; 10 bases fit TRBD1. The trim removed 3 bases at V and 3 bases at J, leaving 11 bases unmatched. The CDR3 loop spans 18 amino acids. Per germline, CDR1 MGHRA and CDR2 YSYEKL. The CDR3 protein is CASSHSPSGTGVYNEQFF. In DNA, the CDR3 is TGCGCCAGCAGCCACTCACCATCCGGGACAGGGGTCTACAATGAGCAGTTCTTC.

The chain employs TRBV6-2 or TRBV6-3 and TRBJ2-7, with 7 bases identical to TRBD1. The CDR3 runs to 15 residues. Per germline, CDR1 MNHEY and CDR2 SVGEGT. V lost 2 bases to trimming and J lost 2 bases; unmatched junction nucleotides: 6. CDR3 sequence: CASSYLQGVTYEQYF. In nucleotides, the CDR3 is TGTGCCAGCAGTTACCTCCAGGGGGTCACCTACGAGCAGTACTTC.

J is TRBJ2-5 and V is TRBV10-3; D may be TRBD1 or TRBD2 (5 bases each). V was cut by 8 bases and J by 4 bases, with 14 bases left in between. Germline CDR1 is ENHRY and CDR2 is SYGVKD. The CDR3 extends over 13 amino acids. CDR3 residues: CAISSHGAETQYF. The CDR3 bases are TGTGCCATCTCGAGTCACGGGGCAGAGACCCAGTACTTC.

The genes are TRBV6-1 and TRBJ2-5; D not certain. The CDR3 is made up of 14 amino acids. Trimming left V 8 bases short and J 1 base short, with 14 bases between. In germline, CDR1 is MNHNS, CDR2 SASEGT. CDR3 loop: CASCLGYGQETQYF. DNA for the CDR3: TGTGCCAGCTGCCTAGGGTACGGCCAAGAGACCCAGTACTTC.